This is a list of T cell receptor beta chains from one sample in a study of T cells in Graves' hyperthyroidism and ophthalmopathy. TCRdb re-called the multiplex PCR reads through MiXCR, storing one row per CDR3 protein. The sample consists of a few hundred thousand distinct CDR3 sequences, 15% to 19% of them appearing once. Specimen: blood. All receptors come from a woman aged 18-29 years with Graves' hyperthyroidism. Both conserved end residues are trimmed from each CDR3. Fields, in order: J gene, V gene, CDR3 protein.

>TRBJ1-3|TRBV9
ASSPREQGSGNTIY
>TRBJ2-7|TRBV6-1
ASAVAGDSYEQY
>TRBJ1-3|TRBV30
AWSRTGSFGNTIY
>TRBJ2-2|TRBV7-6
ASSSTGTGPRELF
>TRBJ2-1|TRBV20-1
SARLGHEQF
>TRBJ1-4|TRBV12-5
ASASGGPTNEKLF
>TRBJ2-7|TRBV7-9
ASSLGLAGISYEQY
>TRBJ2-5|TRBV20-1
SAREGRGIDY
>TRBJ1-2|TRBV2
ASTISQTIYGYT
>TRBJ2-5|TRBV5-1
ASSYPEQETQY
>TRBJ2-5|TRBV27
ASGYQGAAETQY
>TRBJ2-3|TRBV30
AWSSWERAVSTDTQY
>TRBJ2-3|TRBV24-1
ATSEGDRGRADTQY
>TRBJ2-3|TRBV11-3
ASSSGQGAGTDTQY
>TRBJ1-1|TRBV20-1
SATRIQGGMNTEAF
>TRBJ2-5|TRBV7-2
ASSFDLLAGVEETQY
>TRBJ2-1|TRBV25-1
ASSEWVAGGSDEQF
>TRBJ1-2|TRBV5-1
ASSPYQGIPRYT
>TRBJ2-1|TRBV28
ASRLGRDRTYNEQF
>TRBJ2-7|TRBV7-9
ASSDQREATYEQY
>TRBJ1-2|TRBV6-1
ASVSGPGQSYGYT
>TRBJ1-5|TRBV7-3
ASSLQTGGNQPQH
>TRBJ2-7|TRBV29-1
SVLPARGGPPDEQY
>TRBJ1-2|TRBV9
ASSDEGWGGYT
>TRBJ2-3|TRBV24-1
ATSDVAGGQPDTQY